The 23 T cell receptor beta chains in this list originate from one sample, sequenced in a study of blood T cell repertoires in COVID-19. Generated by immunoSEQ multiplex PCR, the TCRdb table keeps only in-frame clones and is missing some. The data contain around 100,000 clones, 70% to 90% of them singletons. Sequenced sample: peripheral blood. These receptors were collected from a man between 35 and 55 years old with acute or convalescent COVID-19.

CDR3: CATGVNQPQHF. The CDR3, as DNA: TGTGCGACAGGGGTCAATCAGCCCCAGCATTTT. The chain is built from TRBV19 and TRBJ1-5; 8 positions agree with TRBD1. The V gene's germline CDR1 is LNHDA and CDR2 SQIVND (reference sequence). CDR3 length: 11 amino acids.

CDR3 amino acids: CASRLTTLAYEQYF. CDR3 nucleotide sequence: TGTGCCAGCAGGCTTACCACTTTGGCCTACGAGCAGTACTTC. V is TRBV6-5 and J is TRBJ2-7; D uncertain. The germline V gene has CDR1 MNHEY and CDR2 SVGAGI. The CDR3 is made up of 14 amino acids. The V gene lost 6 bases and the J gene lost 2 bases, with 14 bases spanning the gap.

The rearrangement joins TRBV11-3 to TRBJ2-1; unclear D gene. V lost 0 bases and J lost 0, with 6 bases in between. The V gene's germline CDR1 is SGHNT and CDR2 YENEEA. This CDR3 comprises 15 residues. DNA of the CDR3: TGTGCCAGCAGCTTAGAGTCCCTCTCCTACAATGAGCAGTTCTTC. This translates into CASSLESLSYNEQFF.

This chain uses TRBV6-1 with TRBJ1-5; D perhaps matches TRBD1 (5 bases). V dropped 3 bases and J dropped 3 bases, with 12 bases sitting between them. From germline, CDR1 is MNHNS and CDR2 SASEGT. The CDR3 spans 15 residues. CDR3 sequence: CASSEQGWNNQPQHF. CDR3 coding DNA: TGTGCCAGCAGTGAGCAGGGATGGAACAATCAGCCCCAGCATTTT.

The chain links TRBV24-1 to TRBJ1-1; TRBD1 matches at 11 bases. With V trimmed by 3 bases and J by 6 bases, 5 bases remained unmatched. The germline gives CDR1 KGHDR, CDR2 SFDVKD. This CDR3 comprises 15 residues. CDR3 sequence: CATSDAGTGGAEAFF. For the CDR3, the DNA is TGTGCCACCAGTGATGCCGGGACAGGGGGTGCTGAAGCTTTCTTT.

The chain has TRBV29-1 and TRBJ1-2; a weak D match, TRBD1 (5 bases). The germline V gene encodes CDR1 SQVTM and CDR2 ANQGSEA. This CDR3 comprises 12 residues. The V end lost 6 bases, the J end lost 4 bases, and 12 bases lay between the germline ends. The CDR3 protein is CSVPGDGYGYTF. CDR3 DNA: TGCAGCGTACCGGGGGACGGCTATGGCTACACCTTC.

J is TRBJ2-7 and V is TRBV4-2; 7 nucleotides line up with TRBD2. The germline gives CDR1 LGHNA, CDR2 YNFKEQ. The CDR3 length is 14 residues. V shed 0 bases and J 4 bases; nucleotides not matched to a gene: 3. In DNA form, the CDR3 reads TGTGCCAGCAGCCAAGATTGGGGGGGGTACGAGCAGTACTTC. It codes for CASSQDWGGYEQYF.

The V gene is TRBV4-1, the J gene TRBJ2-5; D remains unclear. The V gene's germline CDR1 is MGHRA and CDR2 YSYEKL. This CDR3 comprises 15 residues. The germline V and J ends were trimmed by 1 base and 2 bases, with 11 bases remaining between them. The CDR3 here is CASSQVWALQETQYF. CDR3 bases: TGCGCCAGCAGCCAAGTCTGGGCACTTCAAGAGACCCAGTACTTC.

This chain joins TRBV6-5 and TRBJ2-1; TRBD1 matches at 8 bases. V trimming: 5 bases; J trimming: 9 bases; junction bases outside the gene matches: 9. Germline CDR1 is MNHEY and CDR2 is SVGAGI. The CDR3 has 14 amino acids. The CDR3 DNA reads TGTGCCAGCAGTAAACCGACAGGGGACGCTGAGCAGTTCTTC. Encoded protein: CASSKPTGDAEQFF.

The J gene is TRBJ1-2, the V gene TRBV5-8, with a possible D match to TRBD1 (5 bases). The germline V gene encodes CDR1 SGHTS and CDR2 YDEGEE. The V gene lost 0 bases and the J gene lost 5 bases, with 14 bases spanning the gap. The CDR3 is 15 residues long. DNA of the CDR3: TGTGCCAGCAGCTTGGAGGATTACCAGGGATATGGCTACACCTTC. Translated: CASSLEDYQGYGYTF.

This chain links TRBV11-2 with TRBJ1-1; D is ambiguous. Germline V CDR1 and CDR2: SGHAT, FQNNGV. The V end lost 7 bases, the J end lost 0 bases, and 15 bases lay between the germline ends. The CDR3 loop spans 15 amino acids. CDR3 DNA: TGTGCCAGCACCTTGCAGGCTACCATGAACACTGAAGCTTTCTTT. The encoded protein is CASTLQATMNTEAFF.

The chain recombines TRBV30 with TRBJ2-7; the D is unclear. Germline V gene lookup returns CDR1 GTSNPN and CDR2 SVGIG (reference sequence). This CDR3 comprises 12 residues. V lost 3 bases, J lost 4 bases, and 10 bases lay in between. DNA for the CDR3: TGTGCCTGGAGCCTCCTAGGATACGAGCAGTACTTC. The encoded protein is CAWSLLGYEQYF.

As concerns this clone: Other DNA sequences in this sample translate to the same CDR3. J is TRBJ1-2 and V is TRBV6-5; TRBD1 is a possible D gene (5 bases). CDR3 size: 12 residues. The V gene lost 5 bases and the J gene lost 5 bases, with 9 bases spanning the gap. From germline, CDR1 is MNHEY and CDR2 SVGAGI. In DNA form, the CDR3 reads TGTGCCAGCAGTCCGGGACTTTATGGCTACACCTTC. Translating gives CASSPGLYGYTF.

The chain is built from TRBV2 and TRBJ2-7; 11 bases fit TRBD2. The J segment lost 4 bases and the V segment lost 6 bases, leaving 5 bases of the junction unmatched. CDR3 size: 14 residues. The germline V gene encodes CDR1 SNHLY and CDR2 FYNNEI. The CDR3 here is CASRLTSGVYEQYF. In DNA form, the CDR3 reads TGTGCCAGCAGGTTGACTAGCGGGGTTTACGAGCAGTACTTC.

This chain joins TRBV7-2 and TRBJ2-7; 10 positions agree with TRBD1. The V gene's germline CDR1 is SGHTA and CDR2 FQGNSA. The CDR3 consists of 13 residues. After removal of 5 bases from V and 2 bases from J, the junction contained 0 bases not matched to a gene. The CDR3 coding sequence is TGTGCCAGCAGCGACAGGGGGCCCTACGAGCAGTACTTC. This translates into CASSDRGPYEQYF.

The chain is built from TRBV10-1 and TRBJ2-2; D might be TRBD1 (7 bases). CDR1 and CDR2 from the germline V gene are WNHNN and SYGVQD (reference sequence). The CDR3 sequence is 14 residues long. V shed 5 bases and J shed 4 bases, with 11 bases lying between them. In DNA form, the CDR3 reads TGCGCCAGCAGTCACAGGGGAGGCACCGGGGAGCTGTTTTTT. Protein: CASSHRGGTGELFF.

This clone was counted once. The chain links TRBV18 to TRBJ2-1; perhaps TRBD2 as D (6 bases). V lost 2 bases, J lost 5 bases, and 19 bases lay in between. Germline V lookup: CDR1 KGHSH, CDR2 LQKENI. There are 17 residues in the CDR3. The CDR3 sequence is CASSPWVAGNTHNEQFF. CDR3 nucleotides: TGTGCCAGCTCACCATGGGTTGCGGGGAATACTCACAATGAGCAGTTCTTC.

The chain links TRBV7-2 to TRBJ2-2; 14 bases align to TRBD2. The germline gives CDR1 SGHTA, CDR2 FQGNSA. The CDR3 sequence is 18 residues long. Losses at the gene ends were 5 bases for V and 5 bases for J; bases not matched to a gene: 10. The DNA of the CDR3 is TGTGCCAGCAGCGCTCCGGGACTAGCGGGAGTAGGGACCGGGGAGCTGTTTTTT. Translating gives CASSAPGLAGVGTGELFF.

The chain links TRBV6-5 to TRBJ2-7; 9 bases map to TRBD1. Germline CDR1 reads MNHEY; CDR2 reads SVGAGI. CDR3 length equals 15 residues. Trimming at V came to 7 bases and at J to 3 bases, leaving 10 bases not matched to a gene. The CDR3 reads CASTSQKGQGYEQYF. The CDR3, as DNA: TGTGCCAGCACCTCCCAGAAGGGACAGGGCTACGAGCAGTACTTC.

The chain uses TRBV5-1 and TRBJ2-2, with 14 bases that match TRBD2. CDR1 and CDR2 from the germline V gene are SGHRS and YFSETQ. The CDR3 extends over 15 amino acids. The V gene end was trimmed by 4 bases and the J gene end by 8 bases; junction bases not matched to a gene: 4. CDR3 sequence reads: CASSLGLAGVGELFF. The CDR3 DNA is TGCGCCAGCAGCCTGGGACTAGCGGGAGTAGGGGAGCTGTTTTTT.

The chain combines TRBV5-6 with TRBJ1-1; the D gene is possibly TRBD1 (6 bases). This CDR3 region has 13 residues. Germline V CDR1 and CDR2: SGHDT, YYEEEE. V lost 4 bases and J lost 7, with 14 bases in between. The CDR3 DNA follows: TGTGCCAGCAGCCCAGGGGCAGACCTTGAAGCTTTCTTT. Protein product: CASSPGADLEAFF.

V is TRBV3-1 (or the pseudogene TRBV3-2) and J is TRBJ2-5, with 7 nucleotides matching TRBD1. V shed 5 bases, J shed 3 bases, and the junction held 12 bases outside the gene matches. The length of the CDR3 is 16 residues. The germline CDR1 and CDR2 sequences are LGHDT and YNNKEL (reference sequence). The DNA for the CDR3 is TGTGCCAGCAGCAGATTAGGAGACAGGGTTGAAGAGACCCAGTACTTC. This translates into CASSRLGDRVEETQYF.

This sequence joins TRBV6-5 and TRBJ2-1; 11 bases match TRBD2. With 7 bases clipped from V and 8 bases from J, the junction kept 10 bases outside the gene matches. This CDR3 is built from 15 residues. Germline CDR1 reads MNHEY; CDR2 reads SVGAGI. The CDR3 region is CASTQGLAVTYEQFF. CDR3 DNA sequence: TGTGCCAGCACCCAGGGACTAGCGGTAACCTATGAGCAGTTCTTC.